This T cell receptor beta chain appears in the sequencing data of a study of radiotherapy plus CTLA-4 blockade in lung cancer. Study at large: There were objective responses in approximately 19% of patients, and 30% to 35% had disease control.

Germline V CDR1 and CDR2: SGHRS, YFSETQ. V dropped 4 bases and J dropped 0; count of bases not matched to a gene: 8. There are 19 residues in the CDR3. A remark on this clone: Its antigen is not known.

CTLA-4 blockade using ipilimumab, together with focal radiation, was received by patients with chemo-refractory metastatic non-small-cell lung cancer. Overall study results and limits: The authors reported that early blood T cell clone dynamics, with interferon-beta, best predicted response. Following radiotherapy plus ipilimumab, tumor-derived TCR clones expanded in the blood.

Method: immunoSEQ multiplex PCR; TCRdb's copy keeps in-frame clones and lacks some. The sample yields approximately 40,000 clones, 86% seen once. The source was peripheral blood, collected from a patient treated with radiotherapy plus ipilimumab. This clonotype originated in a human donor with non-small cell lung cancer whose response to radiotherapy plus ipilimumab could not be evaluated. The V gene is TRBV5-1, the J gene TRBJ2-1; 15 bases match TRBD2. Written as DNA, the CDR3 is TGCGCCAGCAGCCCCGGCGGGACTAGCGGGAGGAGCTCCTACAATGAGCAGTTCTTC. Translating gives CASSPGGTSGRSSYNEQFF. Drawing the rest from reference TRBV5-1 and TRBJ2-1, the complete variable domain is KAGVTQTPRYLIKTRGQQVTLSCSPISGHRSVSWYQQTPGQGLQFLFEYFSETQRNKGNFPGRFSGRQFSNSRSEMNVSTLELGDSALYLCASSPGGTSGRSSYNEQFFGPGTRLTVL.